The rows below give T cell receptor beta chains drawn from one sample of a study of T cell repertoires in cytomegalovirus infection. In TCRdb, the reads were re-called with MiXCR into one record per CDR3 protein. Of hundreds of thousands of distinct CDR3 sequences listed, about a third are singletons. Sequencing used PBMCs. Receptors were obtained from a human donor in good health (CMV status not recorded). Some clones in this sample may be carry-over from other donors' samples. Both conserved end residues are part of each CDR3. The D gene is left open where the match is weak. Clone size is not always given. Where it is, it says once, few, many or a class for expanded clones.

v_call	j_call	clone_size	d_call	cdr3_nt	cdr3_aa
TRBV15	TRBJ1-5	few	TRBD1	TGTGCCTCGGGGGATGGGACAGGGTTGAGCGGCAATCAGCCCCAGCATTTT	CASGDGTGLSGNQPQHF
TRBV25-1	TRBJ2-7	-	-	TGTGCCAGCAGTGAAGGTGGGCAGGGAAAAGACGAGCAGTACTTC	CASSEGGQGKDEQYF
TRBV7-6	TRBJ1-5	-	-	TGTGCCAGCAGCAACGGACATCAGCCCCAGCATTTT	CASSNGHQPQHF
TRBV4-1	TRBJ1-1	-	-	TGCGCCAGCAGCCAAGAGTCCGCTAACAGGAACACTGAAGCTTTCTTT	CASSQESANRNTEAFF
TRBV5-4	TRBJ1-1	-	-	TGTGCCAGCAGCAGCCGGGGGGTGGGCACTGAAGCTTTCTTT	CASSSRGVGTEAFF
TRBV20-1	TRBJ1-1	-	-	TGCAGTGCTAGCAAGGGGGTTATTGGTACTGAAGCTTTCTTT	CSASKGVIGTEAFF
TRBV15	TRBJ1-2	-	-	TGTGCCACCAGCAGAGATGGGGGGAGTATTAACTATGGCTACACCTTC	CATSRDGGSINYGYTF
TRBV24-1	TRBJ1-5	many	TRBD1	TGTGCCACCAGTGATCCCTCACAGGGGTCTAGCAATCAGCCCCAGCATTTT	CATSDPSQGSSNQPQHF
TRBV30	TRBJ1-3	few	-	TGTGCCTGGAAAGAGCACTACGGAAACACCATATATTTT	CAWKEHYGNTIYF
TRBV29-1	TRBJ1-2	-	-	TGCAGCGTTGGTTCGGGGGCGAACTATGGCTACACCTTC	CSVGSGANYGYTF
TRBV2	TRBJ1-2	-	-	TGTGCCAGCAGTGGCGACCGGGGGAGGTATGGCTACACCTTC	CASSGDRGRYGYTF
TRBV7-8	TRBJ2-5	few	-	TGTGCCAGCAGCCGAATAAGCCCAGGCCAAGAGACCCAGTACTTC	CASSRISPGQETQYF
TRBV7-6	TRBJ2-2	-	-	TGTGCCAGCAGCTTAGGGGGCCGCCTGGCGAACACCGGGGAGCTGTTTTTT	CASSLGGRLANTGELFF
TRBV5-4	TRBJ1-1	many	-	TGTGCCAGCAGCTTGGACAGCGTGAACACTGAAGCTTTCTTT	CASSLDSVNTEAFF
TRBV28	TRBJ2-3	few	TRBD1	TGTGCCAGCAGTTACCTCCGTTGGGGACAGGGGGCGCGGGAATCAGATACGCAGTATTTT	CASSYLRWGQGARESDTQYF
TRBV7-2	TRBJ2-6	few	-	TGTGCCAGCAGGACAGGCGCAGGGGCTTGGGCCAACGTCCTGACTTTC	CASRTGAGAWANVLTF
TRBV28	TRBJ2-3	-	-	TGTGCCAGCAGTTTACAAGGGTTGGCAGATATGCAGTATTTT	CASSLQGLADMQYF
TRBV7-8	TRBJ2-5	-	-	TGTTCCAGCAGCTTAGAACTCGGGTCAGAGACCCAGTACTTC	CSSSLELGSETQYF
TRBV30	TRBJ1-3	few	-	TGTGCCTGGTGGGACCTCTCTGGAAACACCATATATTTT	CAWWDLSGNTIYF
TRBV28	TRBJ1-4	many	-	TGTGCCAGCAGTAACCTGGGAGGGAACTGGGATGAAAAACTGTTTTTT	CASSNLGGNWDEKLFF
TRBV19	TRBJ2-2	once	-	TGTGCCAGTAGTACGGGGCAGGGAGGCACCGGGGAGCTGTTTTTT	CASSTGQGGTGELFF
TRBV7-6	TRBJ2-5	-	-	TGTGCCAGCAGCTTACGACCCAGGAGCGTTAAGACCCAGTACTTC	CASSLRPRSVKTQYF
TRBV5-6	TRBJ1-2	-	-	TGTGCCAGCAGCTTTTTGGAAACCACCTATGGCTACACCTTC	CASSFLETTYGYTF
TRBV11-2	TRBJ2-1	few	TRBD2	TGTGCCAGCAGCCAACGGGCTAGCGGGAGGGGCAATGAGCAGTTCTTC	CASSQRASGRGNEQFF
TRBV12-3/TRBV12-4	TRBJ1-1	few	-	TGTGCCAGCAGTTTTCGTTTGGGAGAAAACACTGAAGCTTTCTTT	CASSFRLGENTEAFF
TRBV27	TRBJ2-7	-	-	TGTGCCCGCAGTTCCGACCAGGACCGCTACGAGCAGTACTTC	CARSSDQDRYEQYF
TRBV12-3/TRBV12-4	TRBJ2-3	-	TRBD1	TGTGCCAGCAGGTCTGACAGGGGGCGGGTGGTCACAGATAAGCAGTATTTT	CASRSDRGRVVTDKQYF
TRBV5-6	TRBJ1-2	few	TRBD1	TGTGCCAGCAGCCTAGGACAGGACAATGGCTACACCTTC	CASSLGQDNGYTF
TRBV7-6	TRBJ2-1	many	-	TGTGCCAGCAGCTTAGCGATGCCAGGAAATAATGAGCAGTTCTTC	CASSLAMPGNNEQFF
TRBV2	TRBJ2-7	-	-	TGTGCCAGCAGCGGACAAGTTCCCTACGAGCAGTACTTC	CASSGQVPYEQYF
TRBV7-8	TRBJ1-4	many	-	TGTGCCAGCAGCTTAGGGGTCGAAAAACTGTTTTTT	CASSLGVEKLFF
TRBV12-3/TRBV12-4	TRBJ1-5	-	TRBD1	TGTGCCAGCAGTGGACAGGGTTATCAGCCCCAGCATTTT	CASSGQGYQPQHF
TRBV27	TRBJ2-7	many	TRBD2	TGTGCCAGCAGTTTATTGGCGGGGGGGCCCTACGAGCAGTACTTC	CASSLLAGGPYEQYF
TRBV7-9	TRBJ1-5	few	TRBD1	TGTGCCAGCAGCTTATACTCAGGGGGGACTCCCGAACAGCATTTT	CASSLYSGGTPEQHF
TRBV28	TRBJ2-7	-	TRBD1	TGTGCCAGCAGAGTCAGGACAGGGGTCGCGTACGAGCATTACTTC	CASRVRTGVAYEHYF
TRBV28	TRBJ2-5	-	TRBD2	TGTGCCAGCAGTGGGACTAGCAAGGGCCAAGAGACCCAGTACTTC	CASSGTSKGQETQYF
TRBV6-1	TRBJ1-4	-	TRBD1	TGTGCCAGCAGTGAAACCCGGACAGGACGAGAAAAACTGTTTTTT	CASSETRTGREKLFF
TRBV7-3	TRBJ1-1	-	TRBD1	TGTGCCAGCAGCTCGACAGGGGGCTTAGATGAAGCTTTCTTT	CASSSTGGLDEAFF
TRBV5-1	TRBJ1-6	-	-	TGCGCCAGCAGCTTATCCGGGACGTGGCATTCACCCCTCCACTTT	CASSLSGTWHSPLHF
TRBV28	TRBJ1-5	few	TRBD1	TGTGCCAGCGGACAGGGTTATCAGCCCCAGCATTTT	CASGQGYQPQHF
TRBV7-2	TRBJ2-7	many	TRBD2	TGTGCCAGCAGCTCTACTCCGGGAGGGCCAGGCGAGCAGTACTTC	CASSSTPGGPGEQYF
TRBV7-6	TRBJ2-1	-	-	TGTGCCAGCAGCTTGCTGGGGGCGGTCAACGGCAATGAGCAGTTCTTC	CASSLLGAVNGNEQFF
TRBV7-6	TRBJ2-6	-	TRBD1	TGTGCCAGCAGCTTAGCCGGACAGGGGACACCTACCTTCTCTGGGGCCAACGTCCTGACTTTC	CASSLAGQGTPTFSGANVLTF
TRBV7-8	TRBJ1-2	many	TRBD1	TGTGCCAGCAGCTTAGCGCCGGGACAGAGTGGCTACACCTTC	CASSLAPGQSGYTF
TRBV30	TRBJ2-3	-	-	TGTGCCTGGAGTACCGGGACAAACACAGATACGCAGTATTTT	CAWSTGTNTDTQYF
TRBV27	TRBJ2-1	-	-	TGTGCCAGCAGTTTGAGGGGAGGGGGCGGTCTGGCCCTGGTCCATGAGCAGTTCTTC	CASSLRGGGGLALVHEQFF
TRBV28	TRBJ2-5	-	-	TGTGCCAGCAGTTTCCCCCAGGGTGTGGTTCAAGAGACCCAGTACTTC	CASSFPQGVVQETQYF
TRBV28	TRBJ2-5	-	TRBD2	TGTGCCAGCAGTTTATATGCGACTAGCTACAAGCGTGGAGAGACCCAGTACTTC	CASSLYATSYKRGETQYF
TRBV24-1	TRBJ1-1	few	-	TGTGCCACCAGTGATAGAGGGACGGGGTTCGCTGAAGCTTTCTTT	CATSDRGTGFAEAFF
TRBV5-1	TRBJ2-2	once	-	TGCGCCAGCAGCTTGGGACGGACGAACACCGGGGAGCTGTTTTTT	CASSLGRTNTGELFF
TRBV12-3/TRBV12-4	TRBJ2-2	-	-	TGTGCCAGCAGTGCTCCTCGGGGCCCGAACACCGGGGAGCTGTTTTTT	CASSAPRGPNTGELFF
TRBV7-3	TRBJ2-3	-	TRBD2	TGTGCCAGCAGCTTAGACGGGGGGAACACAGATACGCAGTATTTT	CASSLDGGNTDTQYF
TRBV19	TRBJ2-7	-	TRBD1	TGTGCCAGTAGTGTCTCCGGGACAGGGTCCTACGAGCAGTACTTC	CASSVSGTGSYEQYF
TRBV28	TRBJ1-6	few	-	TGTGCCAGCATTTCTGGGCCTTGGTCACCCCTCCACTTT	CASISGPWSPLHF
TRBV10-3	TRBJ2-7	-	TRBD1	TGTGCCATCAGTGAGTCAGGGGACAGGGCTTACGAGCAGTACTTC	CAISESGDRAYEQYF
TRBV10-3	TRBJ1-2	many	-	TGTGCCATCAGTGAGTCCCTCTACTATGGCTACACCTTC	CAISESLYYGYTF
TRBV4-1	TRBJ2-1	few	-	TGCTCCAGCAGCCAAGTCGGAAGCAATGAGCAGTTCTTC	CSSSQVGSNEQFF
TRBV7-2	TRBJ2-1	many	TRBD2	TGTGCCAGCAGCTTCCAGCGGGGGGGCTCGGGTGAGCAGTTCTTC	CASSFQRGGSGEQFF
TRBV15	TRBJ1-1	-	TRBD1	TGTGCCACCAGCAGATCACCATACTCACAGGGGATCAGCAACACTGAAGCTTTCTTT	CATSRSPYSQGISNTEAFF
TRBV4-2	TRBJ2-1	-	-	TGTGCCAGCAGCCAAGATTTCGCTCGCTCCTACAATGAGCAGTTCTTC	CASSQDFARSYNEQFF